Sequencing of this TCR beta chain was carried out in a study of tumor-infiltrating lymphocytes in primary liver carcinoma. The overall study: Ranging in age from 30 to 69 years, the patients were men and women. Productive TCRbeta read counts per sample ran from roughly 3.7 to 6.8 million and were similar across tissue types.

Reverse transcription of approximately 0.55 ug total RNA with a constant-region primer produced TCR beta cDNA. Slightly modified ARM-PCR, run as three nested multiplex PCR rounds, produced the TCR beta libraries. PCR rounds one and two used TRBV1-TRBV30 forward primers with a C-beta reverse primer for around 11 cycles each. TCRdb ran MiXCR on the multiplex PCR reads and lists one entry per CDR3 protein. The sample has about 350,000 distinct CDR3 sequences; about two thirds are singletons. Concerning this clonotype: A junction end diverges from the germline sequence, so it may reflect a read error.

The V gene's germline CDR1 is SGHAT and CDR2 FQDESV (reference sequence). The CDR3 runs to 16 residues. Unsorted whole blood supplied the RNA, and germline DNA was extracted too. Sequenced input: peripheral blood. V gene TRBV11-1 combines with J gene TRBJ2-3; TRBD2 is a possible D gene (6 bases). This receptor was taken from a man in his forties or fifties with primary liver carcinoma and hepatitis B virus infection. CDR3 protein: CDSSVGLAGLTDTQYF. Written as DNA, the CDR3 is TGTGACAGCAGCGTGGGACTTGCGGGGCTCACAGATACGCAGTATTTT.